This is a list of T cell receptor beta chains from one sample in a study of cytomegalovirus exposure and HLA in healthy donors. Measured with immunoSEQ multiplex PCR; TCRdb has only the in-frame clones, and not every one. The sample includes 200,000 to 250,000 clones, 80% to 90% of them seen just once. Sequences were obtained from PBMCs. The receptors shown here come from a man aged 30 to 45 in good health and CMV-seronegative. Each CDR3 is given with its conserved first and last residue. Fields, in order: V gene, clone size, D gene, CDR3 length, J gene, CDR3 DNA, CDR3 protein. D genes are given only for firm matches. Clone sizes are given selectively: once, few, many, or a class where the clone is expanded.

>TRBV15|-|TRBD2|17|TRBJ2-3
TGTGCCACCAGCAGAGCTCCCGGGGCGGGGGAGACAGATACGCAGTATTTT
CATSRAPGAGETDTQYF
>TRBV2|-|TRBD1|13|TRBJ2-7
TGTGCCAGCGGGGGGACAGGGATGTACGAGCAGTACTTC
CASGGTGMYEQYF
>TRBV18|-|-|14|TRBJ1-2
TGTGCCAGCTCACCTCCGACGGGGTACTATGGCTACACCTTC
CASSPPTGYYGYTF
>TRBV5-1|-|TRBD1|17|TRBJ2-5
TGCGCCAGCAGCTTGGGCTGGACAGGGGGGTACCAAGAGACCCAGTACTTC
CASSLGWTGGYQETQYF
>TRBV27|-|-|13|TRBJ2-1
TGTGCCAGCAGTTTGGGAGACTACAATGAGCAGTTCTTC
CASSLGDYNEQFF
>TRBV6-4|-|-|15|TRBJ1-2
TGTGCCAGCAGTGAGACAGAGGCTGCCAACTATGGCTACACCTTC
CASSETEAANYGYTF
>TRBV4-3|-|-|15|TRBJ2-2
TGCGCCAGCAGCCAAGTTCTCGCGAACACCGGGGAGCTGTTTTTT
CASSQVLANTGELFF
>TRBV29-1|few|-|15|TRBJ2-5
TGCAGCGGGGGGGGAGGACAGGGATGGCAAGAGACCCAGTACTTC
CSGGGGQGWQETQYF
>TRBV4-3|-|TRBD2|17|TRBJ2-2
TGCGCCAGCAGCCAAGACTTGACTAGCGGGGGAGCGGGGGAGCTGTTTTTT
CASSQDLTSGGAGELFF
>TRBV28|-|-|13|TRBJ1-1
TGTGCCACCGTGGTGCCTATGAACACTGAAGCTTTCTTT
CATVVPMNTEAFF
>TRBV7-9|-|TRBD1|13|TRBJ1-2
TGTGCCAGCAGTTCCGGGACAGGGGACCTCTACACCTTC
CASSSGTGDLYTF
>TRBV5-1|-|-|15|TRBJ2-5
TGCGCCAGCAGCCCAAGACCGGGACAAGAAGAGACCCAGTACTTC
CASSPRPGQEETQYF
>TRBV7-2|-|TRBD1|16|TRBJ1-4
TGTGCCAGCAGCCTGTGGGGGACAGCAACTAATGAAAAACTGTTTTTT
CASSLWGTATNEKLFF
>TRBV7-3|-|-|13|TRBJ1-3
TGTGCCTCTTCAGTAGGGGCAGGAAACACCATATATTTT
CASSVGAGNTIYF
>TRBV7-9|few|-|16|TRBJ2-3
TGTGCCAGCAGCTTAGCAGCGAGGGAGGATGGCGATACGCAGTATTTT
CASSLAAREDGDTQYF
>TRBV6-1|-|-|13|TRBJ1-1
TGTGCCGCACTCAGGGCTAGAAACACTGAAGCTTTCTTT
CAALRARNTEAFF
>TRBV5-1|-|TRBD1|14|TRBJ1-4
TGCGCCAGCAGCCAATCCCAGGGGGGTGAAAAACTGTTTTTT
CASSQSQGGEKLFF
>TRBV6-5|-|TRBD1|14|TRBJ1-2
TGTGCCAGCAGTCTGACTCCGGGACAGGGTCCCTACACCTTC
CASSLTPGQGPYTF
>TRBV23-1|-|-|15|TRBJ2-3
TGCGCCAGCACCCAAGGGGGGGAAGTGACAGATACGCAGTATTTT
CASTQGGEVTDTQYF
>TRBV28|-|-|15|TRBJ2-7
TGTGCCAGCAGTTTTAACGGGTTCAGCTCCTACGAGCAGTACTTC
CASSFNGFSSYEQYF
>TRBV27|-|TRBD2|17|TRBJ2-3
TGTGCCAGCAGTTACTTCCCTAGCGGGGGTGGAGTAGATACGCAGTATTTT
CASSYFPSGGGVDTQYF
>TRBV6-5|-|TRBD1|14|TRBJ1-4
TGTGCCAGCAGTTACGGGACAGGAAATGAAAAACTGTTTTTT
CASSYGTGNEKLFF
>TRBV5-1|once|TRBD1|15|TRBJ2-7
TGCGCCAGCAGCTTGTTCGACAGGGGATTGGAAGAGCAGTACTTC
CASSLFDRGLEEQYF
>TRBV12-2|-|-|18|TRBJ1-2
TGTGCAAGTCGCTTACGGCCCGGGACAGGGGGCGTAGACTATGGCTACACCTTC
CASRLRPGTGGVDYGYTF
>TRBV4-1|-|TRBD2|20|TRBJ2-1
TGCGCCAGCAGCCAAGAAGGGACTAGCGGGGGCCCTAGCTCCTACAATGAGCAGTTCTTC
CASSQEGTSGGPSSYNEQFF
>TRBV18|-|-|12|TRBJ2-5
TGTGCCAGCTCCCTGACTGAAGAGACCCAGTACTTC
CASSLTEETQYF
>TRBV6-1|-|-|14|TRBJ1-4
TGTGCCAGCAGTCGCAGGGGAACTAATGAAAAACTGTTTTTT
CASSRRGTNEKLFF
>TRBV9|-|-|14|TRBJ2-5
TGTGCCAGCAGCGTAGGAGTGGAGTTCGGGACCCAGTACTTC
CASSVGVEFGTQYF
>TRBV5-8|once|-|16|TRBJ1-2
TGTGCCAGCAGCTTGCGCATTACGACAGAAATCTATGGCTACACCTTC
CASSLRITTEIYGYTF
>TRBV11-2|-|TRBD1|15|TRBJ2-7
TGTGCCAGCAGCTCAGACAGGGGGCCCACGGGCGAGCAGTACTTC
CASSSDRGPTGEQYF
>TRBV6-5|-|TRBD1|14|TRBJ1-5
TGTGCCAGCAGTCGTACAGGGGGCGGGCAGCCCCAGCATTTT
CASSRTGGGQPQHF
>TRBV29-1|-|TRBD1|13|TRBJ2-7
TGCAGCGTGAGGGGACAGGGAACTTACGAGCAGTACTTC
CSVRGQGTYEQYF
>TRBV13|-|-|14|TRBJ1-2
TGTGCCAGCAGCTTGCCCGAGGGGCAGGGGGGCTACACCTTC
CASSLPEGQGGYTF
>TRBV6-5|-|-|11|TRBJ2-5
TGTGCCAGCAGTTTTGGCAAGATCCAGTACTTC
CASSFGKIQYF
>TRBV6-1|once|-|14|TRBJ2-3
TGTGCCAGCAGTGTCCGGAGGAAGACAGATACGCAGTATTTT
CASSVRRKTDTQYF
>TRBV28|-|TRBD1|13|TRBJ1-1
TGTGCCAGCAGTTTATCAGGGGGCTCTGAAGCTTTCTTT
CASSLSGGSEAFF
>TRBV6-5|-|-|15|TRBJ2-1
TGTGCCAGCAGTCAACCGGGTCGCATGTACAATGAGCAGTTCTTC
CASSQPGRMYNEQFF
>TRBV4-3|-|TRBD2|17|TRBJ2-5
TGCGCCAGCAGCCAAGATCCCCTAGCGGGGGGTGGGGAGACCCAGTACTTC
CASSQDPLAGGGETQYF
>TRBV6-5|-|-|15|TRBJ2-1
TGTGCCAGCAGTTATGGAGACAGGCCCTACAATGAGCAGTTCTTC
CASSYGDRPYNEQFF
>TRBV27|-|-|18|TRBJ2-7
TGTGCCAGCAGTTCTTCCAGACCCCGAGCAGGGCCCTCCTACGAGCAGTACTTC
CASSSSRPRAGPSYEQYF
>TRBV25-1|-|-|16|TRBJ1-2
TGTGCCAGCAGTGAATCAGGCAGAATGCCTAACTATGGCTACACCTTC
CASSESGRMPNYGYTF